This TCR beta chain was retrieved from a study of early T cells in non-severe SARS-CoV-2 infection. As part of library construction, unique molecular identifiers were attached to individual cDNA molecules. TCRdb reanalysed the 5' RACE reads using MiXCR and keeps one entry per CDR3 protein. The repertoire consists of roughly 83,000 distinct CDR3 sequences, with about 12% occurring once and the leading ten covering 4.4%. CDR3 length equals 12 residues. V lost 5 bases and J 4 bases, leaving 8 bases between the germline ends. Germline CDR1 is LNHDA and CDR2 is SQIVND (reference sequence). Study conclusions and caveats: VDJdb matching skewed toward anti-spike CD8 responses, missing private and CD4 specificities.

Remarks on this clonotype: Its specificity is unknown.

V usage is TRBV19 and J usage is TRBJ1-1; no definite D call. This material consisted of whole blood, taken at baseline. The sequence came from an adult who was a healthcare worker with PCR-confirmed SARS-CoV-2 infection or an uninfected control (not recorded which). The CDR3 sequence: CASSPASTEAFF. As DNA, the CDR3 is TGTGCCAGTAGTCCCGCTTCCACTGAAGCTTTCTTT.